This T cell receptor (beta chain) was observed in a study of blood T cell repertoires in COVID-19. The CDR3 runs 14 residues. V gave up 2 bases and J gave up 10 bases, with 12 bases separating them. The germline gives CDR1 SGHTA, CDR2 FQGNSA. The sample holds one count of this clone. Profiled with immunoSEQ multiplex PCR; TCRdb holds only in-frame clones, not every one. This table has some 410,000 clones, roughly 90% appearing once. This TCR came from a woman in her twenties or thirties with acute COVID-19. This chain links TRBV7-2 with TRBJ1-6, with D possibly matching TRBD1 (5 bases). Sequenced material: PBMCs or T cells enriched from blood (not recorded which). CDR3 protein: CASSLIGVGSPLHF. CDR3 coding DNA: TGTGCCAGCAGCTTAATAGGGGTGGGATCACCCCTCCACTTT. Supplemented by reference TRBV7-2 and TRBJ1-6, the full variable domain reads GAGVSQSPSNKVTEKGKDVELRCDPISGHTALYWYRQSLGQGLEFLIYFQGNSAPDKSGLPSDRFSAERTGGSVSTLTIQRTQQEDSAVYLCASSLIGVGSPLHFGNGTRLTVT.